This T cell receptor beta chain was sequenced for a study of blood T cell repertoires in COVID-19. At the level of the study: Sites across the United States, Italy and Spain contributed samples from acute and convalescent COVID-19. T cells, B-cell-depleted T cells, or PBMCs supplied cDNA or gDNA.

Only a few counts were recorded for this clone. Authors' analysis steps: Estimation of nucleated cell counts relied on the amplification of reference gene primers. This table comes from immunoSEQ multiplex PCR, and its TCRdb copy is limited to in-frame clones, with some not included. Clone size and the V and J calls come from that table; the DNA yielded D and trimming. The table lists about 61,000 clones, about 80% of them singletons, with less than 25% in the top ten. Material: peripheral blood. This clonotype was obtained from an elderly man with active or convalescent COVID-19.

CDR3 residues: CASSYDRNQPQHF. CDR3 DNA sequence: TGTGCCAGCAGTTACGACAGAAATCAGCCCCAGCATTTT. This chain uses TRBV6-5 with TRBJ1-5; possibly TRBD1 for D (5 bases). Trimming pared 2 bases from V and 4 bases from J, leaving 6 bases between. The CDR3 has 13 amino acids. Germline CDR1 and CDR2: MNHEY and SVGAGI.